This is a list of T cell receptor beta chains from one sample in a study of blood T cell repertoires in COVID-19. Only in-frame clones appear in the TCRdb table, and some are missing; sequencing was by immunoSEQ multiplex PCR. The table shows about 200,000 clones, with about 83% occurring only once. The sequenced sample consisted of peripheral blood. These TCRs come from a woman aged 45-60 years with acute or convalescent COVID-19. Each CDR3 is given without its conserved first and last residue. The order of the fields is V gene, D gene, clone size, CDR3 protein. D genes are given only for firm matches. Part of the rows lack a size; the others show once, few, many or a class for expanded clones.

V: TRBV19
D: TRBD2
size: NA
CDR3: ASSPGLAGGWEYTGELF

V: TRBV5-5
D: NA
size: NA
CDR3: ASSLAGGRPNEQF

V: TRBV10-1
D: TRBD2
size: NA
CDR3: ASSLGLAGVVDTQY

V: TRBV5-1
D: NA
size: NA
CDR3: ASSLVGGNTEAF

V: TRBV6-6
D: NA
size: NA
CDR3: ASSSQAYEQY

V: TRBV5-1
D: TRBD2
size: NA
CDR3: ASSAGLAGGVPETQY

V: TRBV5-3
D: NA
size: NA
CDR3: ARSLGRGAKAGGSGNTIY

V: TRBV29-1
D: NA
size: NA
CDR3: SVEWAGFSLPNEQF

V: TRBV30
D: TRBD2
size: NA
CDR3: AWSKGGRAYEQY

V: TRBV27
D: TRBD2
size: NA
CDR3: ASTLGEGLPDTQY

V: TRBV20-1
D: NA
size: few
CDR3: SASPDTYEQY

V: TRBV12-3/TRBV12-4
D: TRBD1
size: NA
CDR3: ASSRDRNTEAF

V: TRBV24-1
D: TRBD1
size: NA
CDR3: ATRGDRVTDTQY

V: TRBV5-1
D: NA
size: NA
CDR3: ASSLELFSISGANVLT

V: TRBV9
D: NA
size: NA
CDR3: ASSNVGTRELF

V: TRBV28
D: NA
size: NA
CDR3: ASSTYSRGEAF

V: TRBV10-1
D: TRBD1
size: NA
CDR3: ASRQGAGETQY

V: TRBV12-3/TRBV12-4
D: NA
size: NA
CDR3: ASSLLLFEQF